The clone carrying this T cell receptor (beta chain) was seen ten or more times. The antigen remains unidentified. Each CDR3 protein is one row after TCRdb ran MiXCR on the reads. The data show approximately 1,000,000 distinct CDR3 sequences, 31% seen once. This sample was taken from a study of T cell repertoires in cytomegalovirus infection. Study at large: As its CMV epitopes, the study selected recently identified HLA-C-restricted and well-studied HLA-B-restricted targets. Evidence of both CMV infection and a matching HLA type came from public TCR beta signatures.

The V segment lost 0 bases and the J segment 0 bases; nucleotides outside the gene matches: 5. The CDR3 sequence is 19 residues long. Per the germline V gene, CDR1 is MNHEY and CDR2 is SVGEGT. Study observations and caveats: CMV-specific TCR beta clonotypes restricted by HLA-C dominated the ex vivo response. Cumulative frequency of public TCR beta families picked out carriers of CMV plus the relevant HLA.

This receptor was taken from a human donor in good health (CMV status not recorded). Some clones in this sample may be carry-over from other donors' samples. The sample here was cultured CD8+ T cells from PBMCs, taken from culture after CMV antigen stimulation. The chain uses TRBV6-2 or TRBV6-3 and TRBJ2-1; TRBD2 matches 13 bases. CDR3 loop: CASSYSKLAGGSSYNEQFF. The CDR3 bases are TGTGCCAGCAGTTACTCGAAACTAGCGGGGGGGAGCTCCTACAATGAGCAGTTCTTC.